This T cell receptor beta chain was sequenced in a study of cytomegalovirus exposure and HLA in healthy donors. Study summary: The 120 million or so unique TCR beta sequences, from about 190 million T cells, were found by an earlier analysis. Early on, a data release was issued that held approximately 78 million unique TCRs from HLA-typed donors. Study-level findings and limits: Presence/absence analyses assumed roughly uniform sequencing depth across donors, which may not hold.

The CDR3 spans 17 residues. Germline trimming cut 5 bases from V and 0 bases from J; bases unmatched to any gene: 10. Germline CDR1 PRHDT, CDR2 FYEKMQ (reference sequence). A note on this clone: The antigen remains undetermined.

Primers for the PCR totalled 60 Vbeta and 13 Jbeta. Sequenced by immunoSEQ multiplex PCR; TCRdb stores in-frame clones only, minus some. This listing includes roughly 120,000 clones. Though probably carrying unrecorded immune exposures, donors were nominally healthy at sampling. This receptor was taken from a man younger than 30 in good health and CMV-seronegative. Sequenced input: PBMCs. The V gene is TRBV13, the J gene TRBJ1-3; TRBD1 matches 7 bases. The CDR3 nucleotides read TGTGCCAGCAGCCCGGGGACAGAGGAAGACTCTGGAAACACCATATATTTT. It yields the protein CASSPGTEEDSGNTIYF.